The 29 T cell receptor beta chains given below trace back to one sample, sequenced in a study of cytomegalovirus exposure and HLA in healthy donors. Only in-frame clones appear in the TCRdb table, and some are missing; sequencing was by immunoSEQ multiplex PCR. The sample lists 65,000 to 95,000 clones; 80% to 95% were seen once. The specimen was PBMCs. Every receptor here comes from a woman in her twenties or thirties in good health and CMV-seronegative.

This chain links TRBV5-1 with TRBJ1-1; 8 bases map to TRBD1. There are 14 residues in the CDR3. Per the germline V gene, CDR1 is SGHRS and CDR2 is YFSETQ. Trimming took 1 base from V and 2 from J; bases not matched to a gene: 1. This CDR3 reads CASSLSGGNTEAFF. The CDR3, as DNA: TGCGCCAGCAGCTTGTCAGGGGGCAACACTGAAGCTTTCTTT.

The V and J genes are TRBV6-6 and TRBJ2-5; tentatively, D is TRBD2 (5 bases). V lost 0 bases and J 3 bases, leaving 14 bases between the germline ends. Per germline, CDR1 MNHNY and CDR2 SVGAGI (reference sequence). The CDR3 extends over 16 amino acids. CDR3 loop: CASSYSGGPYKETQYF. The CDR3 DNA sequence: TGTGCCAGCAGTTACTCTGGAGGACCTTACAAAGAGACCCAGTACTTC.

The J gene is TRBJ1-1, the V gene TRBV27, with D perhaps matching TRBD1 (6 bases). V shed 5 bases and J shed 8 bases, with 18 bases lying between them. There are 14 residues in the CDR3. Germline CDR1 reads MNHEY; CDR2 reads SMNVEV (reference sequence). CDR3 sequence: CASSPFGGGNEAFF. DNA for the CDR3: TGTGCCAGCAGTCCATTCGGCGGGGGCAACGAAGCTTTCTTT.

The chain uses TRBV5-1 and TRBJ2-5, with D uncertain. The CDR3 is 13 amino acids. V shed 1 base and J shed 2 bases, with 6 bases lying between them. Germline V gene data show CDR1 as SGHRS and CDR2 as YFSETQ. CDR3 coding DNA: TGCGCCAGCAGCTTGTTACAACAAGAGACCCAGTACTTC. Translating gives CASSLLQQETQYF.

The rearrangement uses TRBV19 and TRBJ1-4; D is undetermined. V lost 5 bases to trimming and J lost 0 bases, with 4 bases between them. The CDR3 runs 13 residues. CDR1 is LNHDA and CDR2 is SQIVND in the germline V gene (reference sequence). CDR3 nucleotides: TGTGCCAGTAGTTATGCAACTAATGAAAAACTGTTTTTT. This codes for CASSYATNEKLFF.

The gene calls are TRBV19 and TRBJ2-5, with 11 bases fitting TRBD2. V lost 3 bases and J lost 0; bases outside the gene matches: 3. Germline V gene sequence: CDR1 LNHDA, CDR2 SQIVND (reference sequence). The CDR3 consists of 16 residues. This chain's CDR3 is CASSIASGGYQETQYF. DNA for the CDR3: TGTGCCAGTAGTATCGCTAGCGGGGGGTACCAAGAGACCCAGTACTTC.

The CDR3 region has the DNA TGTGCCAGCAGCCAAAGCGGGGGCTACAATGAGCAGTTCTTC. The encoded protein is CASSQSGGYNEQFF. This chain joins TRBV7-3 and TRBJ2-1, with 8 bases fitting TRBD2. The CDR3 contains 14 residues. The V gene's germline CDR1 is SGHTA and CDR2 FQGTGA. V lost 5 bases, J lost 3 bases, and 3 bases stayed unmatched.

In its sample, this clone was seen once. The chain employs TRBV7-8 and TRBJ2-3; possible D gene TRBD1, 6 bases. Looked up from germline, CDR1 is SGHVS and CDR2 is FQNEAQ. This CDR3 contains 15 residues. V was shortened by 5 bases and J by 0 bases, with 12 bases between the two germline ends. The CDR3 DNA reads TGTGCCAGCAGCGGAATCAGGGGCAGCACAGATACGCAGTATTTT. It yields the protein CASSGIRGSTDTQYF.

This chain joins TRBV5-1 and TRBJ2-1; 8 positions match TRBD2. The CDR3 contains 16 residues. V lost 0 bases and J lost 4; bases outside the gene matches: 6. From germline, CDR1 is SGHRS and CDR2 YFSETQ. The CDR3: CASSLVGTRGYNEQFF. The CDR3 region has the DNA TGCGCCAGCAGCTTGGTTGGGACTAGGGGTTACAATGAGCAGTTCTTC.

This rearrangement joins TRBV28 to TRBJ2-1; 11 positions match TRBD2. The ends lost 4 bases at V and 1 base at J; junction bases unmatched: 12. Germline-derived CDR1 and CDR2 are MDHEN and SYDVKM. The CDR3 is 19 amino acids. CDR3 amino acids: CASSSYGLAGGASYNEQFF. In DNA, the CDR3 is TGTGCCAGCAGTTCTTACGGGCTAGCGGGGGGCGCTTCCTACAATGAGCAGTTCTTC. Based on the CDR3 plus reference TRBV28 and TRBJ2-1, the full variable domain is DVKVTQSSRYLVKRTGEKVFLECVQDMDHENMFWYRQDPGLGLRLIYFSYDVKMKEKGDIPEGYSVSREKKERFSLILESASTNQTSMYLCASSSYGLAGGASYNEQFFGPGTRLTVL.

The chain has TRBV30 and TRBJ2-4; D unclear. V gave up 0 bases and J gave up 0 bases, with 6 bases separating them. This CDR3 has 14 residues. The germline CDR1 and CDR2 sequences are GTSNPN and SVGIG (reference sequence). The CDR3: CAWSVERAKNIQYF. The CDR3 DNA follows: TGTGCCTGGAGTGTAGAGAGAGCCAAAAACATTCAGTACTTC.

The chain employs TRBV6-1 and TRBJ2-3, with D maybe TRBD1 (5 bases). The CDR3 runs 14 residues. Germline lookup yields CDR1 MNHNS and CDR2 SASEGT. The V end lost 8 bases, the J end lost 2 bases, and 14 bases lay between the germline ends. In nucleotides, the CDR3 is TGTGCCAGCGGTAGACAGTATTTCACAGATACGCAGTATTTT. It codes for CASGRQYFTDTQYF.

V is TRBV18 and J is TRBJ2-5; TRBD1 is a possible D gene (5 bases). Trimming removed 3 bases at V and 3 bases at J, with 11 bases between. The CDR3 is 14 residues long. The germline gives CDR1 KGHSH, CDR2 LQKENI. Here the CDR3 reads CASSPFTGEETQYF. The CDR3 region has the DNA TGTGCCAGCTCACCGTTTACAGGAGAAGAGACCCAGTACTTC.

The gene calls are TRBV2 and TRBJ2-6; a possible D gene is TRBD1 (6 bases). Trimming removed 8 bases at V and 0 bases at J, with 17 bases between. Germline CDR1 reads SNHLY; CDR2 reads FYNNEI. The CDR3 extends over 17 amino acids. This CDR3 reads CASPPGEQLSGANVLTF. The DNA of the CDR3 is TGTGCCAGCCCCCCAGGGGAGCAACTCTCTGGGGCCAACGTCCTGACTTTC.

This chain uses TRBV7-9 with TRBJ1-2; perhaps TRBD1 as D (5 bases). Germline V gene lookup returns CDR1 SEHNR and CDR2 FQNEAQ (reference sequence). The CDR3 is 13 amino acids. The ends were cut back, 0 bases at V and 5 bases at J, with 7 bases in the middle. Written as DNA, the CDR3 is TGTGCCAGCAGCTTAGCCAGGGCTTATGGCTACACCTTC. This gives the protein CASSLARAYGYTF.

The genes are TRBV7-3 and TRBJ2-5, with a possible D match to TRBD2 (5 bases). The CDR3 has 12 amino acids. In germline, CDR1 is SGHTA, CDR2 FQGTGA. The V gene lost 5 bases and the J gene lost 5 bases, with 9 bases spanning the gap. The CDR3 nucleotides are TGTGCCAGCAGCCGGAGAGGGGAGACCCAGTACTTC. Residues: CASSRRGETQYF.

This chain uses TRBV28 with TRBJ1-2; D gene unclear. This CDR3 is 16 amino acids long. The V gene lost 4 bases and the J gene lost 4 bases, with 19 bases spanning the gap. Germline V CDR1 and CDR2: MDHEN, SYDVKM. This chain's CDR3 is CASSSPATEAAYGYTF. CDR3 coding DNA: TGTGCCAGCAGTTCCCCGGCCACCGAGGCAGCCTATGGCTACACCTTC.

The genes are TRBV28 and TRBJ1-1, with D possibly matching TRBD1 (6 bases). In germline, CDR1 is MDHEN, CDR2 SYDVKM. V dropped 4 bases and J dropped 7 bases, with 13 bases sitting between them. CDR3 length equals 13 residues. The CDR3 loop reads CASSYSRGFEAFF. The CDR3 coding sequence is TGTGCCAGCAGTTATTCCAGGGGTTTTGAAGCTTTCTTT.

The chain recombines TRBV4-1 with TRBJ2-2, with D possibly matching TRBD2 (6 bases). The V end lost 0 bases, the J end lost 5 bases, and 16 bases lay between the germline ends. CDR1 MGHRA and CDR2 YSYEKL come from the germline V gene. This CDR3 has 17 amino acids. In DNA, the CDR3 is TGCGCCAGCAGCCAAGATTGGTGGCGGGATCAAACCGGGGAGCTGTTTTTT. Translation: CASSQDWWRDQTGELFF.

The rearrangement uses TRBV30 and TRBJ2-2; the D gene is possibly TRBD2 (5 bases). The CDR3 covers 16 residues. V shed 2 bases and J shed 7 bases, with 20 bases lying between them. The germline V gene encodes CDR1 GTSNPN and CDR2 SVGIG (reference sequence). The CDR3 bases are TGTGCCTGGAGTCCAAACCACTCGCTCGGGGTCGGGGAGCTGTTTTTT. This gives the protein CAWSPNHSLGVGELFF.

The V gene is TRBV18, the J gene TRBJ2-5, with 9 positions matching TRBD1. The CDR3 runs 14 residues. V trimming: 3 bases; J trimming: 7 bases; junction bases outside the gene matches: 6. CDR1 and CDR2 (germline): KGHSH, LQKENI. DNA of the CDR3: TGTGCCAGCTCACCGTCGACAGGGGGTTGGACCCAGTACTTC. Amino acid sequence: CASSPSTGGWTQYF.

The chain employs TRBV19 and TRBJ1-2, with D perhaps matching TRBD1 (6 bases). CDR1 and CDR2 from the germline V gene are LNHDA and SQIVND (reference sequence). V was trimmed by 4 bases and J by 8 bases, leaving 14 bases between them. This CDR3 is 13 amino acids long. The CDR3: CASSNREMHGYTF. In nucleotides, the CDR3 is TGTGCCAGTAGTAACAGGGAAATGCACGGCTACACCTTC.

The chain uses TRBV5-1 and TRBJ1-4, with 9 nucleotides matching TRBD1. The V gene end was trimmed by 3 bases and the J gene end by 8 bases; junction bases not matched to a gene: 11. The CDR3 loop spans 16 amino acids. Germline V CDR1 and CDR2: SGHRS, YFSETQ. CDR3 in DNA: TGCGCCAGCAGCTCGAAAGGGGGACAGGGTGGGGAAAAACTGTTTTTT. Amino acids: CASSSKGGQGGEKLFF. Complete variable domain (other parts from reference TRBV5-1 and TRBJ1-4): KAGVTQTPRYLIKTRGQQVTLSCSPISGHRSVSWYQQTPGQGLQFLFEYFSETQRNKGNFPGRFSGRQFSNSRSEMNVSTLELGDSALYLCASSSKGGQGGEKLFFGSGTQLSVL.

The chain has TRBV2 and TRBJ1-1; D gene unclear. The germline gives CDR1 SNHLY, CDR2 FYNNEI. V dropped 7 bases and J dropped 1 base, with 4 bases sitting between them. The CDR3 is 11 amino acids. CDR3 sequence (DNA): TGTGCCAGCAAGCGGAACACTGAAGCTTTCTTT. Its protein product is CASKRNTEAFF.

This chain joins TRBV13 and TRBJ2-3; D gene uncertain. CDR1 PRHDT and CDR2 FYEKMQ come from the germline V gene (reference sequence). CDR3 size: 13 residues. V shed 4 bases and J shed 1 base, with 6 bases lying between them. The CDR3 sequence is CASSSPGTDTQYF. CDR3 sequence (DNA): TGTGCCAGCAGCTCCCCCGGCACAGATACGCAGTATTTT.

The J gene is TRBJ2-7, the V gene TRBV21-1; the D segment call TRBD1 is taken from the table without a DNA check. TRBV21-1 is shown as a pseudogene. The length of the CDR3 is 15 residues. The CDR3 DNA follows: TGTGCCAGCAAACCGAAAAGGGGGCTGACCTACGAGCAGTACTTC. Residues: CASKPKRGLTYEQYF.

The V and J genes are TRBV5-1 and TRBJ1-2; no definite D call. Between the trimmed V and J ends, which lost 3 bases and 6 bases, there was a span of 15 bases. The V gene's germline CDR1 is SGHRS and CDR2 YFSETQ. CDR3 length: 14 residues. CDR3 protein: CASSSKTESNGYTF. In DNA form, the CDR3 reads TGCGCCAGCAGCTCAAAAACAGAATCTAATGGCTACACCTTC.

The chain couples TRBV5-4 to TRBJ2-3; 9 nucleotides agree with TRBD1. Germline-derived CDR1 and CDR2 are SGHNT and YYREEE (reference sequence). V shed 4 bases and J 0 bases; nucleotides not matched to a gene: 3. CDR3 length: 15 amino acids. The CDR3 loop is CASSPGQGSTDTQYF. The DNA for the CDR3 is TGTGCCAGCAGCCCGGGACAGGGAAGCACAGATACGCAGTATTTT.

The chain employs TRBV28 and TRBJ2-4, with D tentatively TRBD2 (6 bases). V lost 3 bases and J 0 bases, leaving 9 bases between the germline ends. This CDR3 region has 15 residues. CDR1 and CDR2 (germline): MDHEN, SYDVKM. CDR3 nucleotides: TGTGCCAGCAGTTTCCCAGCGGGAGCCAAAAACATTCAGTACTTC. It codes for CASSFPAGAKNIQYF.